Listed below are T cell receptor beta chains from one sample, sequenced in a study of blood T cell repertoires in COVID-19. Sequencing used immunoSEQ multiplex PCR; TCRdb keeps in-frame clones, though not all of them. The table has 130,000 to 150,000 clones, less than 80% seen once. Source material: peripheral blood. All receptors derive from a man aged 60 to 75 with acute or convalescent COVID-19. The CDR3 runs from the conserved cysteine through the conserved F or W. A D gene is named only where the DNA matches it firmly. Where a row states a size, it is once, few, many or the class of an expanded clone; other rows omit it.

. | TRBJ1-1 | . | TRBV12-3/TRBV12-4 | TGTGCCAGCAGGCGGGGCGCTGAAGCTTTCTTT | CASRRGAEAFF
. | TRBJ2-2 | . | TRBV4-3 | TGCGCCAGCAGCCAAGAACTGCTCACGGGGGAGCTGTTTTTT | CASSQELLTGELFF
TRBD2 | TRBJ2-7 | . | TRBV28 | TGTGCCAGCAGTTTAGGGAGCAGCGGGGAAGAGCAGTACTTC | CASSLGSSGEEQYF
. | TRBJ2-7 | . | TRBV28 | TGTGCCAGCAGTTTATCCGGGACACCTTTCCCCGAGCAGTACTTC | CASSLSGTPFPEQYF
. | TRBJ1-1 | . | TRBV28 | TGTGCCACCGAGGGTAACACTGAAGCTTTCTTT | CATEGNTEAFF
. | TRBJ1-6 | . | TRBV30 | TGTGCCTGGAGTACAGGTGGGGATAATTCACCCCTCCACTTT | CAWSTGGDNSPLHF
. | TRBJ2-5 | . | TRBV7-9 | TGTGCCAGCAGCAGACTAAGTGTCCAAGAGACCCAGTACTTC | CASSRLSVQETQYF
TRBD1 | TRBJ1-5 | . | TRBV2 | TGTGCCAGCAGTGAAAGGACAGGGGATCAGCCCCAGCATTTT | CASSERTGDQPQHF
. | TRBJ2-1 | . | TRBV5-1 | TGCGCCAGCAGCTTGGCCGGTGTGACAGCGAGCATTTACAATGAGCAGTTCTTC | CASSLAGVTASIYNEQFF
. | TRBJ1-4 | . | TRBV3-1/TRBV3-2 | TGTGCCAGCAGCCAAGACGGTCGGGTCCTGTTTTTT | CASSQDGRVLFF
. | TRBJ1-2 | . | TRBV7-3 | TGTGCCAGCAGCTTAAGCGCGGACTATGGCTACACCTTC | CASSLSADYGYTF
. | TRBJ2-5 | . | TRBV30 | TGTGCCTGGAGTGACTCCATAGAGACCCAGTACTTC | CAWSDSIETQYF
TRBD2 | TRBJ2-1 | few | TRBV5-4 | TGTGCCAGCAGCTATGGGGTAGGACTAGCAAGTGAGCAGTTCTTC | CASSYGVGLASEQFF
TRBD2 | TRBJ2-3 | . | TRBV7-2 | TGTGCCAGCAGCTCTCTAGCGGGGGCCCCATCGCAGTATTTT | CASSSLAGAPSQYF
TRBD2 | TRBJ2-3 | . | TRBV27 | TGTGCCAGCAGTCCGATGACTAGCGGGACGACAGATACGCAGTATTTT | CASSPMTSGTTDTQYF
. | TRBJ2-4 | . | TRBV7-9 | TGTGCCAGCATATCAGGGGTTGGTGACATTCAGTACTTC | CASISGVGDIQYF
TRBD1 | TRBJ1-4 | . | TRBV6-5 | TGTGCCAGCAGTCACAGGGGGCTAGGGGAAAAACTGTTTTTT | CASSHRGLGEKLFF
TRBD1 | TRBJ1-4 | few | TRBV30 | TGTGCCTGGAGTGTACGACAGGGCCGGACGAATGAAAAACTGTTTTTT | CAWSVRQGRTNEKLFF
TRBD1 | TRBJ2-7 | . | TRBV28 | TGTGCCAGCAGTTCAGTCGGGACAGGAGACTACGAGCAGTACTTC | CASSSVGTGDYEQYF
. | TRBJ1-5 | . | TRBV19 | TGTGCCAGTAGTATCCGGACAGTTAATAGCAATCAGCCCCAGCATTTT | CASSIRTVNSNQPQHF
. | TRBJ1-5 | . | TRBV27 | TGTGCCAGCAGTTACGGGTTCAATCAGCCCCAGCATTTT | CASSYGFNQPQHF
. | TRBJ1-4 | once | TRBV5-1 | TGCGCCAGCATGCGGACGGGGACTAATGAAAAACTGTTTTTT | CASMRTGTNEKLFF
. | TRBJ2-2 | . | TRBV6-2/TRBV6-3 | TGTGCCAGCAGTTCAGGGGTTACCGGGGAGCTGTTTTTT | CASSSGVTGELFF
TRBD1 | TRBJ1-4 | . | TRBV30 | TGTGCCTGGACAGGGGGCGAAGAAAAACTGTTTTTT | CAWTGGEEKLFF
. | TRBJ2-7 | . | TRBV5-1 | TGCGCCAGCAGCTTGGCGACACCACACTACGAGCAGTACTTC | CASSLATPHYEQYF
TRBD1 | TRBJ1-6 | few | TRBV7-2 | TGTGCCAGCAGCTTAGTGGGACAGGGGGGGCATAATTCACCCCTCCACTTT | CASSLVGQGGHNSPLHF
. | TRBJ2-2 | . | TRBV7-3 | TGTGCCAGCAGCTTAGACAGGCGCGACACCGGGGAGCTGTTTTTT | CASSLDRRDTGELFF
. | TRBJ1-1 | . | TRBV7-9 | TGTGCCAGCAGCCTCAGGCTGGGGAACACTGAAGCTTTCTTT | CASSLRLGNTEAFF
TRBD1 | TRBJ2-7 | . | TRBV10-3 | TGTGCCATCAGCCGGGACAGGGGAGACGAGCAGTACTTC | CAISRDRGDEQYF
. | TRBJ2-5 | few | TRBV4-1 | TGCGCCAGCAGCCAAGATGAGGTCCTTCAAGAGACCCAGTACTTC | CASSQDEVLQETQYF
TRBD2 | TRBJ2-1 | . | TRBV5-6 | TGTGCCAGCAGCTTGGACCTAGCGGGGAACAATGAGCAGTTCTTC | CASSLDLAGNNEQFF
. | TRBJ2-6 | once | TRBV30 | TGTGCCTGGAGGGACATAGGGGCGCCTGGGGCCAACGTCCTGACTTTC | CAWRDIGAPGANVLTF
. | TRBJ1-2 | . | TRBV30 | TGTGCCTGGAGTGTAGGGGCGATTGCCAGCTATGGCTACACCTTC | CAWSVGAIASYGYTF
. | TRBJ1-4 | once | TRBV6-5 | TGTGCCAGCAGGGAGGGGCGGGGTGGAAGAAAACTGTTTTTT | CASREGRGGRKLFF
TRBD1 | TRBJ1-1 | . | TRBV20-1 | TGCAGTGCTAGTCCCGCGGACAGGGGGCTGGCTGAAGCTTTCTTT | CSASPADRGLAEAFF
. | TRBJ2-1 | . | TRBV12-3/TRBV12-4 | TGTGCCAGCCACCCTGGGACTTCAAATGAGCAGTTCTTC | CASHPGTSNEQFF
. | TRBJ1-2 | . | TRBV5-1 | TGCGCCAGCAGCACCGGACAGCGACTTGGCTACACCTTC | CASSTGQRLGYTF
. | TRBJ1-1 | . | TRBV30 | TGTGCCTGGAGTGTCGTTGAAGCTTTCTTT | CAWSVVEAFF
TRBD1 | TRBJ2-7 | once | TRBV5-6 | TGTGCCAGCAGCCTGACAGGGGGAGTGGAGCAGTACTTC | CASSLTGGVEQYF
. | TRBJ2-1 | . | TRBV19 | TGTGCCAGTAGTATAGCTCATAGAAATGAGCAGTTCTTC | CASSIAHRNEQFF